This TCR beta chain was recorded in a study of T cell responses to AZD1222 COVID-19 vaccine (dated by TCRdb to the early 2020s). General notes on the study: AZD1222 recipients whose second dose came at about 4 weeks and those whose second dose came at about 12 weeks were combined into one group, since spike-specific TCR depth and breadth did not differ between the two schedules. A total of about 240 trial participants underwent TCR sequencing, of whom 207 received two doses of AZD1222 and about 26 received two doses of the MenACWY control vaccine. Trial participants were enrolled into age subgroups of 18-55, 56-69 and 70-plus years, which contained 148, 28 and 57 TCR-sequenced participants, respectively.

The CDR3 regions of human TCRbeta chains were analyzed by immunosequencing. The paper's data handling went like this. Repertoire TCRs were matched against a reference library of SARS-CoV-2-specific TCRs generated with the MIRA antigen-specificity platform. Breadth was defined as the fraction of unique TCRs that were SARS-CoV-2-associated, and depth was defined as the fraction of total T cells that were SARS-CoV-2-associated. Using the MIRA data, each spike-specific TCR was mapped to the spike region that the TCR reacts to and placed in a CD4 or CD8 class. Log10-transformed breadth and depth values were compared by one-way ANOVA with Sidak's multiple comparisons tests. Entries here come from immuneACCESS through TCRdb and include only in-frame sequences with V and J called. Some clones fail to appear in such tables; in the studies checked, an unresolved V gene covers under half of the shortfall, and the cause of the remainder is unknown. V, J and clone size are those of that table, while D and trimming were read from the DNA. This sample lists some 130,000 clones; 86% were detected once. The ten top clones hold under 25% of the sample.

The intended sense of this specimen's time point label: baseline before first vaccination. Vaccinee samples came from UK trials COV001 and COV002, including a single-blind randomized controlled phase 2/3 trial of AZD1222 (ChAdOx1 nCoV-19) in healthy adults. Trial participant PBMC samples were collected at day 0 and day 28 after the second dose for TCRbeta chain sequencing. Summary of the overall study and its limitations: The vaccine-associated CD4 TCRs covered the entire spike protein, and the dominant responses fell in regions 160-218 and 743-854. A significant rise in spike-specific TCR breadth and depth was observed after two AZD1222 doses relative to day 0 and relative to MenACWY recipients. Reportedly, close to half of the unique spike-specific TCRs recognized epitopes lying outside the regions that are mutated in the B.1.351 and B.1.1.7 variants. Because no day 14 peak-response samples were available, the repertoires could be characterized only after the peak T cell response. Most participants were white British and females outnumbered males, and the authors suggested that clonal diversity may have been underestimated. Only five or six AZD1222 recipients were SARS-CoV-2 seropositive at baseline, limiting conclusions about previously exposed vaccinees. In the small 56-69-year group, the increase in depth fell short of significance, most likely because of low power.

Points on this clone: Its antigen is still unknown. Base qualities are not at hand, and no much larger clone is one base apart.

This TCR derives from an adult in good health. This specimen was peripheral blood, taken on day 0 of AZD1222 vaccination.

The DNA is as follows: TGCGCCAGCAGCAGCTCCGGGACCCTAGACCTTTACAATGAGCAGTTCTTC. This gives the protein CASSSSGTLDLYNEQFF. This receptor chain uses TRBV5-1 and TRBJ2-1; the D gene is perhaps TRBD1 or TRBD2, each of them matching over 5 bases. Taken from cysteine to phenylalanine, the CDR3 has 17 residues. Only the CDR3 DNA stays, 51 bases, in frame from base 1. The junction carries 21 bases between V and J, which are trimmed by 4 bases and 4 bases respectively. In the germline V gene, CDR1 corresponds to SGHRS and CDR2 to YFSETQ.